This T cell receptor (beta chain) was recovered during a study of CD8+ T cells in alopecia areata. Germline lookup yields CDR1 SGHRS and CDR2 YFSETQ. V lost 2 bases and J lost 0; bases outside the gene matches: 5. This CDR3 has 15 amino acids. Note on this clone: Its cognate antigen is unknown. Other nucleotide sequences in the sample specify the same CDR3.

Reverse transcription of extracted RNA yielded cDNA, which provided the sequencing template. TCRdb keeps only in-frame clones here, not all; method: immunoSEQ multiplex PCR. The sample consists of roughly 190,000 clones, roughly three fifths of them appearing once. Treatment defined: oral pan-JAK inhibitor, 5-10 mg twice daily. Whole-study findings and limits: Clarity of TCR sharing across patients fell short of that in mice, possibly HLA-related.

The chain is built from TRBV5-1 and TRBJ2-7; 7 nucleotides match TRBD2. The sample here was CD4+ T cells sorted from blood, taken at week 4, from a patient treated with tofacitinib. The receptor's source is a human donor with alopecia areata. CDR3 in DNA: TGCGCCAGCAGCTTAATAGCGGGCAGCTCCTACGAGCAGTACTTC. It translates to CASSLIAGSSYEQYF.